This TCR beta chain derives from a study of OX40 agonist ivuxolimab in advanced cancers. Measured with immunoSEQ multiplex PCR; TCRdb has only the in-frame clones, and not every one. The table includes about 90,000 clones, 90% detected once. The TCR comes from an adult with an advanced solid tumor such as melanoma, head and neck, liver or kidney cancer. The sequences come from CD4+ or CD8+ T cells sorted from blood, collected in a trial of the OX40 agonist ivuxolimab.

As DNA, the CDR3 is TGTGCCAGCAGTGGTACAGGGAAGGGGGAAAAACTGTTTTTT. Translated: CASSGTGKGEKLFF. V is TRBV6-1 and J is TRBJ1-4, with D perhaps matching TRBD1 (6 bases). Germline V gene data show CDR1 as MNHNS and CDR2 as SASEGT. This CDR3 region has 14 residues. V was trimmed by 4 bases and J by 8 bases, leaving 14 bases between them.